Below, 19 T cell receptor beta chains from the same sample are listed, as sequenced in a study of Ad26.COV2.S vaccination and SARS-CoV-2 variants. Some clones are missing from TCRdb's copy, which holds only in-frame ones; the method was immunoSEQ multiplex PCR. The sample carries 300,000 to 500,000 clones, approximately 86% recorded once. Sample treatment: approximately 18 received Ad26.COV2.S at low or high dose, single or two shots; 5 received placebo; per-sample allocation not given. All samples were drawn on day 63, counting from the first vaccine or placebo injection. Sequencing was performed on peripheral blood, taken in a trial of Ad26.COV2.S vaccine versus placebo. The receptor source for this set is a person between 18 and 65 years old who received the Ad26.COV2.S COVID-19 vaccine or a placebo.

The chain carries TRBV12-3 or TRBV12-4 and TRBJ2-3; TRBD1 matches at 7 bases. The J segment lost 7 bases and the V segment lost 4 bases, leaving 5 bases of the junction unmatched. The CDR3 length is 13 residues. The CDR3 nucleotides read TGTGCCAGCAGTTCGACAGGGACCCATACGCAGTATTTT. It encodes CASSSTGTHTQYF.

V gene TRBV5-6 combines with J gene TRBJ2-7; D call uncertain. This CDR3 spans 14 amino acids. Germline V gene lookup returns CDR1 SGHDT and CDR2 YYEEEE. Trimming took off 0 bases at V and 2 bases at J, with 9 bases between the two ends. The CDR3 nucleotides are TGTGCCAGCAGCTTGGGGGCTTCCCCCTACGAGCAGTACTTC. This sequence encodes CASSLGASPYEQYF.

The chain has TRBV7-2 and TRBJ2-1; weak D call: TRBD2 (6 bases). V was trimmed by 6 bases and J by 1 base, leaving 13 bases between them. The CDR3 sequence is 15 residues long. Germline V gene sequence: CDR1 SGHTA, CDR2 FQGNSA. The CDR3 loop reads CASRLAPGSYNEQFF. CDR3 DNA: TGTGCCAGCAGACTAGCTCCTGGTTCCTACAATGAGCAGTTCTTC.

This clone was counted between two and nine times. The chain employs TRBV5-1 and TRBJ2-2; 8 bases agree with TRBD1. The CDR3 is 15 amino acids. Germline CDR1 SGHRS, CDR2 YFSETQ. Losses at the gene ends were 5 bases for V and 4 bases for J; bases not matched to a gene: 7. DNA for the CDR3: TGCGCCAGCAGTTCCGGGACAGGCCCCACCGGGGAGCTGTTTTTT. This translates into CASSSGTGPTGELFF.

About this clone: Other DNA variants within this sample encode the same CDR3. This chain links TRBV5-1 with TRBJ2-2, with D tentatively TRBD1 (5 bases). Deletions cut 0 bases from V and 3 bases from J, with 9 bases between. Germline values: CDR1 SGHRS, CDR2 YFSETQ. This CDR3 has 15 amino acids. CDR3 in amino acids: CASSLAVGDTGELFF. Written as DNA, the CDR3 is TGCGCCAGCAGCTTGGCGGTAGGGGACACCGGGGAGCTGTTTTTT. The whole variable domain, filled in from reference TRBV5-1 and TRBJ2-2, reads KAGVTQTPRYLIKTRGQQVTLSCSPISGHRSVSWYQQTPGQGLQFLFEYFSETQRNKGNFPGRFSGRQFSNSRSEMNVSTLELGDSALYLCASSLAVGDTGELFFGEGSRLTVL.

The V gene is TRBV19, the J gene TRBJ1-1; 8 nucleotides agree with TRBD1. The CDR3 extends over 15 amino acids. Trimming took 3 bases from V and 4 from J; bases not matched to a gene: 7. Germline V gives CDR1 LNHDA, CDR2 SQIVND (reference sequence). Here the CDR3 DNA reads TGTGCCAGTAGTATGTTAGGACAGGGAGGCACTGAAGCTTTCTTT. Translated: CASSMLGQGGTEAFF.

The CDR3 nucleotides read TGCGCCAGCGCCATGGACCAGGGGGCGTCGAACATTCAGTACTTC. This codes for CASAMDQGASNIQYF. The chain joins TRBV5-1 to TRBJ2-4, with 8 bases that match TRBD1. The trim removed 7 bases at V and 7 bases at J, leaving 13 bases unmatched. The CDR3 runs to 15 residues. The V gene's germline CDR1 is SGHRS and CDR2 YFSETQ.

The rearrangement uses TRBV5-1 and TRBJ2-5; D may be TRBD1 (6 bases). This CDR3 comprises 14 residues. In germline, CDR1 is SGHRS, CDR2 YFSETQ. The V end lost 4 bases, the J end lost 4 bases, and 14 bases lay between the germline ends. The DNA of the CDR3 is TGCGCCAGCAGCCCCACAGGGTCACGAGAGACCCAGTACTTC. This gives the protein CASSPTGSRETQYF.

The chain is built from TRBV30 and TRBJ2-7; D may be TRBD1 (5 bases). Germline V lookup: CDR1 GTSNPN, CDR2 SVGIG (reference sequence). The V end lost 7 bases, the J end lost 1 base, and 11 bases lay between the germline ends. The CDR3 is made up of 12 amino acids. In DNA form, the CDR3 reads TGTGCCTACCAGGGTGGGTCCTACGAGCAGTACTTC. It yields the protein CAYQGGSYEQYF. The whole variable domain, remainder taken from reference TRBV30 and TRBJ2-7, is SQTIHQWPATLVQPVGSPLSLECTVEGTSNPNLYWYRQAAGRGLQLLFYSVGIGQISSEVPQNLSASRPQDRQFILSSKKLLLSDSGFYLCAYQGGSYEQYFGPGTRLTVT.

V and J are TRBV15 and TRBJ1-1; maybe TRBD1 (5 bases). The germline V and J ends were trimmed by 7 bases and 8 bases, with 23 bases remaining between them. Looked up from germline, CDR1 is LNHNV and CDR2 is YYDKDF (reference sequence). This CDR3 is 15 amino acids long. The CDR3 spells CATTPGGRTPNEAFF. CDR3 sequence (DNA): TGTGCCACCACCCCGGGGGGACGGACCCCCAACGAAGCTTTCTTT. Looking up the rest from reference TRBV15 and TRBJ1-1 gives the full variable domain: DAMVIQNPRYQVTQFGKPVTLSCSQTLNHNVMYWYQQKSSQAPKLLFHYYDKDFNNEADTPDNFQSRRPNTSFCFLDIRSPGLGDTAMYLCATTPGGRTPNEAFFGQGTRLTVV.

The V call is TRBV6-2 or TRBV6-3, the J call TRBJ2-1; 14 nucleotides match TRBD2. Germline CDR1 and CDR2: MNHEY and SVGEGT. This CDR3 region has 16 residues. The V segment lost 3 bases and the J segment 9 bases; nucleotides outside the gene matches: 7. CDR3 in DNA: TGTGCCAGCAGTTATGCCGGGACTAGCGGGGGTGGTGAGCAGTTCTTC. It encodes CASSYAGTSGGGEQFF.

The rearrangement joins TRBV10-3 to TRBJ1-5; D gene ambiguous. CDR1 and CDR2 (germline): ENHRY, SYGVKD. The CDR3 sequence is 12 residues long. The germline V and J ends were trimmed by 10 bases and 0 bases, with 7 bases remaining between them. CDR3: CASGDSNQPQHF. CDR3 nucleotides: TGTGCCAGCGGCGATAGCAATCAGCCCCAGCATTTT.

This clone was seen a few times. The chain couples TRBV4-1 to TRBJ2-7; D unresolved. Germline lookup yields CDR1 MGHRA and CDR2 YSYEKL. The CDR3 is 13 residues long. Trimming removed 5 bases from V and 2 bases from J, with 10 bases in between. As DNA, the CDR3 is TGCGCCAGCAGCGTCGATACAACCTACGAGCAGTACTTC. Its protein is CASSVDTTYEQYF.

The chain has TRBV5-5 and TRBJ1-1; D is unresolved. CDR1 and CDR2 from the germline V gene are SGHKS and YYEKEE (reference sequence). V was pared by 4 bases and J by 3 bases, with 16 bases between. The CDR3 contains 15 residues. The DNA for the CDR3 is TGTGCCAGCAGCCTGGTGGGTATGATGCACACTGAAGCTTTCTTT. Protein product: CASSLVGMMHTEAFF.

The V gene is TRBV27, the J gene TRBJ1-3; D remains unclear. The V gene's germline CDR1 is MNHEY and CDR2 SMNVEV (reference sequence). CDR3 length: 13 amino acids. V was cut by 3 bases and J by 4 bases, with 7 bases left in between. The CDR3 loop reads CASSLRLGNTIYF. DNA of the CDR3: TGTGCCAGCAGTTTGCGGCTCGGAAACACCATATATTTT.

CDR3 residues: CSASFPGQGLEQYF. In DNA, the CDR3 is TGCAGTGCTAGTTTTCCGGGACAGGGTTTAGAGCAGTACTTC. The V and J genes are TRBV20-1 and TRBJ2-7; the match to TRBD1 covers 9 bases. This CDR3 spans 14 amino acids. Trimming removed 3 bases from V and 7 bases from J; junction bases left unmatched: 10. CDR1 and CDR2 (germline): DFQATT, SNEGSKA (reference sequence).

This chain links TRBV6-5 with TRBJ1-1; TRBD1 aligns across 7 bases. The CDR3 runs to 16 residues. Germline CDR1 MNHEY, CDR2 SVGAGI. V gave up 2 bases and J gave up 7 bases; unmatched junction bases: 13. The CDR3 reads CASSYLFGRRTGEAFF. The CDR3 nucleotides read TGTGCCAGCAGTTACCTGTTTGGTAGAAGGACAGGTGAAGCTTTCTTT.

The genes are TRBV5-1 and TRBJ2-7, with D possibly being TRBD1 (6 bases). Germline V gene data show CDR1 as SGHRS and CDR2 as YFSETQ. The CDR3 loop spans 16 amino acids. V was clipped by 4 bases and J by 6 bases, with 23 bases between them. The CDR3 reads CASSRGGTGRGSEQYF. CDR3 sequence (DNA): TGCGCCAGCAGCCGGGGTGGTACAGGGCGAGGCAGCGAGCAGTACTTC.

The chain has TRBV20-1 and TRBJ1-1; D unresolved. The CDR3 extends over 14 amino acids. Trimming took off 3 bases at V and 4 bases at J, with 15 bases between the two ends. Germline CDR1 DFQATT, CDR2 SNEGSKA (reference sequence). The CDR3 protein is CSASKGVDGTEAFF. In DNA, the CDR3 is TGCAGTGCTAGTAAGGGCGTCGATGGCACTGAAGCTTTCTTT.